The present TCR beta chain was sequenced within a study of control samples from healthy donors and cancer patients (dated by TCRdb to 2018 to 2021). In the case of this clone: This receptor's antigen is unknown. There are no base qualities to consult, and no much larger clone falls within one base.

The protocol used for the library was the immunoSEQ multiplex PCR assay. TCRdb's version of the immuneACCESS table is confined to in-frame rearrangements and falls short of the full clone set. An unresolved V gene accounts for under half of the shortfall where checked; the remainder is of unknown origin. The sample profile shows roughly 55,000 clones; 95% to 96% of them were found once. About 1% of the sample is held by the ten biggest clonotypes. Specimen: blood. The sequence derives from a woman aged 18 to 35 in good health.

The CDR3 protein: CASSQIHGGNTEAFF. The DNA reads TGCGCCAGCAGCCAAATACACGGGGGGAACACTGAAGCTTTCTTT. The sequence is built from TRBV5-1 and TRBJ1-1; perhaps TRBD1 is the D gene, with 5 bases matching. Via the germline V gene, CDR1 is SGHRS and CDR2 YFSETQ. V was cut back by 4 bases and J by 1 base, leaving a gap of 14 bases between them. Its CDR3 holds 15 amino acids, cysteine through phenylalanine. Of the read, only the CDR3 DNA is kept; its 45 bases are in frame from base 1.